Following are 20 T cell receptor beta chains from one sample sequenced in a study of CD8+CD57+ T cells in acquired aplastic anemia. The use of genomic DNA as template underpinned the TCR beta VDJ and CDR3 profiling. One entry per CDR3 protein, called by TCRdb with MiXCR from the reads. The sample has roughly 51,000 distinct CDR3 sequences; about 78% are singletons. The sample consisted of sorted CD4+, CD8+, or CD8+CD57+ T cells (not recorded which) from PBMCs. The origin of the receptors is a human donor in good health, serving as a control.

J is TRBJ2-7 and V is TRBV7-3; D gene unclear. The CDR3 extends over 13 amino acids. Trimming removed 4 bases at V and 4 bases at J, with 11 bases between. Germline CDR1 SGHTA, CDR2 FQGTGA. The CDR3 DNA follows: TGTGCCAGCAGCTATGGGCGAGTGTACGAGCAGTACTTC. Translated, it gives CASSYGRVYEQYF.

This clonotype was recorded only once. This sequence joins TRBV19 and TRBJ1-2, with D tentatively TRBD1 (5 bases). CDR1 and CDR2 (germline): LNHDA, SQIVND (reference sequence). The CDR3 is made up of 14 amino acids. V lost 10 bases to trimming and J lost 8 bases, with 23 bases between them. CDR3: CATAAGTVGAGYTF. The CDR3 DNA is TGTGCCACCGCCGCCGGGACGGTCGGTGCAGGCTACACCTTC.

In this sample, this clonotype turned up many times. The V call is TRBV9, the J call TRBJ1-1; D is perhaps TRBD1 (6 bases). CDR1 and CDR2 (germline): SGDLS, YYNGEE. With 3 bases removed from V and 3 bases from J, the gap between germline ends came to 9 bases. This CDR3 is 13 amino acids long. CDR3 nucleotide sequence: TGTGCCAGCAGCGGCGGGGGCTACACTGAAGCTTTCTTT. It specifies CASSGGGYTEAFF.

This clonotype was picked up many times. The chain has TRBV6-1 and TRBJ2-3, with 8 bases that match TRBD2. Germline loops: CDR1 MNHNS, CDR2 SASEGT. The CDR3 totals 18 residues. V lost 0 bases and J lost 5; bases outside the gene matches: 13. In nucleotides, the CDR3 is TGTGCCAGCAGTGAAGCCCTAGCGGGCGGGGCGATCCGAGATACGCAGTATTTT. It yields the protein CASSEALAGGAIRDTQYF.

In DNA, the CDR3 is TGTGCCAGCAGTGCTACCGATTCTAGCGGGAGTTACAATGAGCAGTTCTTC. Its translation: CASSATDSSGSYNEQFF. The rearrangement joins TRBV25-1 to TRBJ2-1, with TRBD2 matching over 10 bases. Germline V gives CDR1 MGHDK, CDR2 SYGVNS. This CDR3 comprises 17 residues. The junction had 10 bases not matched to a gene; V was cut back by 4 bases and J by 4 bases. Full variable domain (missing parts from reference TRBV25-1 and TRBJ2-1): EADIYQTPRYLVIGTGKKITLECSQTMGHDKMYWYQQDPGMELHLIHYSYGVNSTEKGDLSSESTVSRIRTEHFPLTLESARPSHTSQYLCASSATDSSGSYNEQFFGPGTRLTVL.

This chain's CDR3 is CSVEQLGETQYF. For the CDR3, the DNA is TGCAGCGTTGAACAGCTTGGGGAGACCCAGTACTTC. The chain combines TRBV29-1 with TRBJ2-7; D uncertain. The J call may be wrong; the DNA end is better matched by TRBJ2-5. The CDR3 runs 12 residues. Looked up from germline, CDR1 is SQVTM and CDR2 is ANQGSEA.

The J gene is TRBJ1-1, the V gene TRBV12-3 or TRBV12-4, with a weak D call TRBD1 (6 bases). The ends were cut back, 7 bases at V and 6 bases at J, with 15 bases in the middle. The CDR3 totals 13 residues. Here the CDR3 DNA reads TGTGCCAGCAAACAGGGAACGTCGGCTGAAGCTTTCTTT. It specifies CASKQGTSAEAFF.

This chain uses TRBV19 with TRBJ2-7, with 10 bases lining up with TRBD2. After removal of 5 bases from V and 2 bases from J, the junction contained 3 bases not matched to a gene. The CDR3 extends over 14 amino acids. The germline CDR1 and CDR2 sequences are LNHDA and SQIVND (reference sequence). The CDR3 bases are TGTGCCAGTAGTTTCACTAGCGGGACCTACGAGCAGTACTTC. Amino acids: CASSFTSGTYEQYF.

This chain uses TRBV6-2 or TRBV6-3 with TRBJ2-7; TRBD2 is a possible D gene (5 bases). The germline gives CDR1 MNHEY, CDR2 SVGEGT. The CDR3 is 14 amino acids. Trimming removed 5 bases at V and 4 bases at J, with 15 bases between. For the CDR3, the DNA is TGTGCCAGCAGTGCCTCACTAGAGCCTTACGAGCAGTACTTC. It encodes CASSASLEPYEQYF.

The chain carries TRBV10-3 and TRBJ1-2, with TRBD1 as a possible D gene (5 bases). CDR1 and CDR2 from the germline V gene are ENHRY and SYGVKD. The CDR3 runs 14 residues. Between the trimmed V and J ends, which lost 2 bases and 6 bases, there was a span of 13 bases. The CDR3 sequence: CAISEGETENGYTF. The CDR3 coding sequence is TGTGCCATCAGTGAGGGTGAGACAGAAAATGGCTACACCTTC.

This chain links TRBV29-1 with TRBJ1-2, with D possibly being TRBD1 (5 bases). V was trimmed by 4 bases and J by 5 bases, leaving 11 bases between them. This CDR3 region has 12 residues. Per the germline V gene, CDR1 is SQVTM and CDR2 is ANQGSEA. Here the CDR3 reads CSVGRGEYGYTF. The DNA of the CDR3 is TGCAGCGTTGGTCGGGGGGAATATGGCTACACCTTC. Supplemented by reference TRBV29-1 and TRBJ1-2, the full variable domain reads SAVISQKPSRDICQRGTSLTIQCQVDSQVTMMFWYRQQPGQSLTLIATANQGSEATYESGFVIDKFPISRPNLTFSTLTVSNMSPEDSSIYLCSVGRGEYGYTFGSGTRLTVV.

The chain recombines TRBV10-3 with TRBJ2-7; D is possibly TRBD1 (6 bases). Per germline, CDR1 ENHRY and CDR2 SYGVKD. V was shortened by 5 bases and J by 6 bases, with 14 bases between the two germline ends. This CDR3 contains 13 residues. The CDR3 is CAISPYREREQYF. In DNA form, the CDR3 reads TGTGCCATCAGTCCCTACAGGGAACGCGAGCAGTACTTC.

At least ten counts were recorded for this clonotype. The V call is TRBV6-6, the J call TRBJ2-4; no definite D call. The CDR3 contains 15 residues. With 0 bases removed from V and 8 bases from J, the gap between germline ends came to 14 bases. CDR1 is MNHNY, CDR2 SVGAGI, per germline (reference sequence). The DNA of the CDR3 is TGTGCCAGCAGTTACTCGATGTTAACCGAGGACATTCAGTACTTC. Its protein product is CASSYSMLTEDIQYF.

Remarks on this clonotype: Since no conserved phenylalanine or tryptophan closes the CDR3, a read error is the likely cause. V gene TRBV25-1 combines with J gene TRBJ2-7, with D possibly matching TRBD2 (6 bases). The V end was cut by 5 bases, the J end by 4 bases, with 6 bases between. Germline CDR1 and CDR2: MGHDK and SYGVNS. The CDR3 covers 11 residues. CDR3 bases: TGTGCCAGCAGTAGCGGGTACGAGCAGTACTCC. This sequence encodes CASSSGYEQYS.

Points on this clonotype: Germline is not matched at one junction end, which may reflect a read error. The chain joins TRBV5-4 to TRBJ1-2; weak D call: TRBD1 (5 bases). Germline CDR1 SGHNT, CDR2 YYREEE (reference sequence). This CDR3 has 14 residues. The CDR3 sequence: CASSLTTGDYGYAF. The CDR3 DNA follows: TGTGCCAGCAGCTTAACGACGGGGGACTATGGCTACGCCTTC.

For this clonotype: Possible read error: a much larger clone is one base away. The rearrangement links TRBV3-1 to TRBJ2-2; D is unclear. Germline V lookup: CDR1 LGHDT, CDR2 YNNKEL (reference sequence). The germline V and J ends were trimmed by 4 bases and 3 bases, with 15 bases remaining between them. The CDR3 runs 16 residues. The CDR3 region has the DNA TGTGCCAGCAGCCCCCTCCAGGTAATGGACACCGGGGAGCTGTTTTTT. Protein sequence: CASSPLQVMDTGELFF.

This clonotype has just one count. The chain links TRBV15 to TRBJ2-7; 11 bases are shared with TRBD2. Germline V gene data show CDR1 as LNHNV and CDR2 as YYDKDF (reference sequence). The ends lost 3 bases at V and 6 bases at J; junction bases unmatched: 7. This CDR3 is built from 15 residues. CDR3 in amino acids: CATSRIAGGHLEQYF. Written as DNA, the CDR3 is TGTGCCACCAGCAGGATAGCGGGAGGGCATCTCGAGCAGTACTTC.

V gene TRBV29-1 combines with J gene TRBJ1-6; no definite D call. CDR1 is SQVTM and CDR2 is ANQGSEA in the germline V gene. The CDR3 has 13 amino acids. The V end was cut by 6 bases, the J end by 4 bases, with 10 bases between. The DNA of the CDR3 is TGCAGCGTCCTTGACGGGTATAATTCACCCCTCCACTTT. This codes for CSVLDGYNSPLHF.

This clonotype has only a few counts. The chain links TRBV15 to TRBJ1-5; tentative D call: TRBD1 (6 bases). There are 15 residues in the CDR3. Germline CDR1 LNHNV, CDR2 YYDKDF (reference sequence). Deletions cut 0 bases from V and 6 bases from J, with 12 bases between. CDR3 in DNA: TGTGCCACCAGCAGAGATCCACAGGGAGGTCAGCCCCAGCATTTT. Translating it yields CATSRDPQGGQPQHF.

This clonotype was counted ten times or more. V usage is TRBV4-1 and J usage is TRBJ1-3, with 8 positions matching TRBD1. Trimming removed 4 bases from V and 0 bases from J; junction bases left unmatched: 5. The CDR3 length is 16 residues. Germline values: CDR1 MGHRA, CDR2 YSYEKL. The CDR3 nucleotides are TGCGCCAGCAGCCCGGGACAGGTCTTCTCTGGAAACACCATATATTTT. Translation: CASSPGQVFSGNTIYF.